This note documents a single TCR beta chain sequence. This specimen belongs to a study of control samples from healthy donors and cancer patients. CDR1 is SGHTA and CDR2 is FQGNSA in the germline V gene. Trimming stripped 1 base from V and 1 base from J, with 7 bases between. The length of the CDR3 is 14 residues. Assay used: immunoSEQ multiplex PCR; TCRdb lists only in-frame clones, some missing. The profile shows around 28,000 clones, around nine tenths of them singletons. The receptor was isolated from a woman between 35 and 50 years old with lung cancer. Sequencing was done on a sample of PBMCs. The chain carries TRBV7-2 and TRBJ2-5, with D maybe TRBD1 (5 bases). CDR3: CASSLGGRQETQYF. DNA for the CDR3: TGTGCCAGCAGCTTAGGGGGCCGCCAAGAGACCCAGTACTTC.